Here is one T cell receptor (beta chain) with its context. This CDR3 is 14 amino acids long. Germline CDR1 is LNHDA and CDR2 is SQIVND (reference sequence). The V gene lost 3 bases and the J gene lost 0 bases, with 8 bases spanning the gap. These data belong to a study of spatial heterogeneity in lung cancer. Time point reported: sample taken at primary tumor resection. Unsorted whole RNA samples from tumor, nontumor lung or frozen PBMC were sequenced. MiXCR, applied by TCRdb to the 5' RACE reads, yields one record per CDR3 protein. The table lists around 14,000 distinct CDR3 sequences, approximately 11% of them singletons.

The chain carries TRBV19 and TRBJ1-1; the D is unclear. The TCR sequence derives from a female donor with early-stage non-small cell lung cancer. Sequenced material: PBMCs, taken at surgery. The CDR3 loop reads CASSMAGMNTEAFF. DNA for the CDR3: TGTGCCAGTAGTATGGCTGGAATGAACACTGAAGCTTTCTTT.